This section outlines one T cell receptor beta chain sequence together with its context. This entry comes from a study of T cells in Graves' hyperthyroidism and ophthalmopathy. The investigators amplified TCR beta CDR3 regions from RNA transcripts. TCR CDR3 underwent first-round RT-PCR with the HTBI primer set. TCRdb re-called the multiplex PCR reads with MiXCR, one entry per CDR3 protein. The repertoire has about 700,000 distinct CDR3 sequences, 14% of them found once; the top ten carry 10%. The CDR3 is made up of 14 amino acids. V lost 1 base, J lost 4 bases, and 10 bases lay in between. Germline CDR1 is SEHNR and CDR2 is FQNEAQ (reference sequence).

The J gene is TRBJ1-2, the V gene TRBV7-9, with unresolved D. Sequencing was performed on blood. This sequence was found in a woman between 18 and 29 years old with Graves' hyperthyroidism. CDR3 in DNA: TGTGCCAGCAGCTTAGTGTCCGCGCCCTATGGCTACACCTTC. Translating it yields CASSLVSAPYGYTF.